This T cell receptor beta chain stems from a study of control samples from healthy donors and cancer patients. V was trimmed by 0 bases and J by 0 bases, leaving 6 bases between them. CDR3 length: 15 residues. From germline, CDR1 is SGHDN and CDR2 FVKESK. Assay: immunoSEQ multiplex PCR; the TCRdb copy retains only in-frame clones and omits some. The data show 130,000 or so clones, with 92% seen just once and around 5.8% held by the top ten. J is TRBJ1-5 and V is TRBV14; the D is unclear. Sequencing input: blood. The origin of this receptor is a man between 18 and 29 years old in good health. In DNA form, the CDR3 reads TGTGCCAGCAGCCAAGACAGTTATAGCAATCAGCCCCAGCATTTT. Translated: CASSQDSYSNQPQHF.